This TCR beta chain emerged from a study of blood T cells in healthy people across ages. It was with a sample-barcoded 5' primer and a J-beta primer mix that a second PCR of roughly 7 to 12 cycles was run. TCRdb processed the 5' RACE reads anew with MiXCR; each CDR3 protein has one entry. The sample carries more than 500,000 distinct CDR3 sequences, around 27% recorded once. In its sample, this clonotype was seen many times. Isolated per sample were at least 6 million PBMCs. The sample also formed part of further work on T cells of mothers and their children.

Input material: blood. The TCR comes from a boy aged 2-9 years in good health.

The CDR3 DNA is TGTGCCAGCAGCCTGGACAGAAGTCTGGATGAGCAGTTCTTC. It encodes CASSLDRSLDEQFF. V is TRBV5-5 and J is TRBJ2-1; D perhaps matches TRBD1 (6 bases). V gave up 4 bases and J gave up 8 bases, with 16 bases separating them. Germline CDR1 reads SGHKS; CDR2 reads YYEKEE (reference sequence). The CDR3 contains 14 residues.